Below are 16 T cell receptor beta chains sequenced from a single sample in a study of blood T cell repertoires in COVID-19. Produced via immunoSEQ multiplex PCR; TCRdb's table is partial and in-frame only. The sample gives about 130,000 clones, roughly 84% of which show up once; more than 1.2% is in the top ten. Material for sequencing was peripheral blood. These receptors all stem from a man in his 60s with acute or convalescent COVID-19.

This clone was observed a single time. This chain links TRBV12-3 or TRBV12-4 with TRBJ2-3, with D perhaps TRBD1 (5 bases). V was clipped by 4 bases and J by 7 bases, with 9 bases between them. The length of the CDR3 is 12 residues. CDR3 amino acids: CASSSDSNTQYF. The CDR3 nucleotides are TGTGCCAGCAGTTCCGACAGTAATACGCAGTATTTT.

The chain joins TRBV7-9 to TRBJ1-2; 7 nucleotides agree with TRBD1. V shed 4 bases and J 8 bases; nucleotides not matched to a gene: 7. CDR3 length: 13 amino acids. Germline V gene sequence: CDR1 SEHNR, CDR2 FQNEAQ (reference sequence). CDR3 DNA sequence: TGTGCCAGCAGCTCCAGGGGGAGTCAGGGCTACACCTTC. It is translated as CASSSRGSQGYTF.

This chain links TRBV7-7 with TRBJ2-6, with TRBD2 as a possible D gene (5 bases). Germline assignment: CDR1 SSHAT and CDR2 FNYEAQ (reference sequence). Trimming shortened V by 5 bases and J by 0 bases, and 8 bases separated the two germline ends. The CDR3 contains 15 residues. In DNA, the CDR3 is TGTGCCAGCAGCGGAGGAGTCTCTGGGGCCAACGTCCTGACTTTC. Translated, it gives CASSGGVSGANVLTF.

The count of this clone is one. CDR3 sequence reads: CASSLATGGPYEQYF. The CDR3 DNA reads as TGTGCCAGCAGCTTAGCGACGGGAGGGCCGTACGAGCAGTACTTC. The chain joins TRBV7-8 to TRBJ2-7; 8 nucleotides line up with TRBD2. The CDR3 runs 15 residues. Germline-derived CDR1 and CDR2 are SGHVS and FQNEAQ. The trim removed 0 bases at V and 4 bases at J, leaving 5 bases unmatched.

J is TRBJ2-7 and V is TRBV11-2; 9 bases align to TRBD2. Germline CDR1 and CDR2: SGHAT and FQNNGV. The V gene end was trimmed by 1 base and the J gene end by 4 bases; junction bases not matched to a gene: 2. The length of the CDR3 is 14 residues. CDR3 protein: CASSLGLAGYEQYF. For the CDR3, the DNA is TGTGCCAGCAGCTTAGGCCTAGCGGGATACGAGCAGTACTTC.

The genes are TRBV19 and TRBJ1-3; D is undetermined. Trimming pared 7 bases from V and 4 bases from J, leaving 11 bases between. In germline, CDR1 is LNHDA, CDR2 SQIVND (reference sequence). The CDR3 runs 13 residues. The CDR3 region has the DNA TGTGCCAGTAAAGCCAGGCCCGGAAACACCATATATTTT. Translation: CASKARPGNTIYF.

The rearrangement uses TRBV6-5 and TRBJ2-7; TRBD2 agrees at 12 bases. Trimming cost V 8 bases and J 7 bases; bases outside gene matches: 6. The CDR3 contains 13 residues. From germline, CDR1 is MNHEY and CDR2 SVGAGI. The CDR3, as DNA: TGTGCCAGCGGACTAGCGGGATTTGGTGAGCAGTACTTC. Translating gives CASGLAGFGEQYF.

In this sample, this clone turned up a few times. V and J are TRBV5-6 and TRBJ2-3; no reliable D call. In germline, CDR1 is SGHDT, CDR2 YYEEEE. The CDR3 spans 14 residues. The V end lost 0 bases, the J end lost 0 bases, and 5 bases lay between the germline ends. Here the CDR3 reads CASSLAVSTDTQYF. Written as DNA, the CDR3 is TGTGCCAGCAGCTTGGCCGTTAGCACAGATACGCAGTATTTT.

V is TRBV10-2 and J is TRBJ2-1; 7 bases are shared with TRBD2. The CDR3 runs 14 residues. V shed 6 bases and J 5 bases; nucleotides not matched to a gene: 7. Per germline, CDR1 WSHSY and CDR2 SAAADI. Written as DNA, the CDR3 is TGCGCCAGCAGGACGTCGGGAGGCCACAATGAGCAGTTCTTC. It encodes CASRTSGGHNEQFF.

CDR3 in DNA: TGTGCCAGCAGTTTGGTTGGGACAGGCGCTGAAAAACTGTTTTTT. Its translation is CASSLVGTGAEKLFF. The chain uses TRBV28 and TRBJ1-4, with TRBD1 identical over 8 bases. Germline V lookup: CDR1 MDHEN, CDR2 SYDVKM. V shed 3 bases, J shed 7 bases, and the junction held 7 bases outside the gene matches. The CDR3 runs to 15 residues.

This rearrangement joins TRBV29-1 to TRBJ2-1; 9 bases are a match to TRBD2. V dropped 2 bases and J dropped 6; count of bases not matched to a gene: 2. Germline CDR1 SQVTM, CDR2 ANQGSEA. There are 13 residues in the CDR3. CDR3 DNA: TGCAGCGTTGAAAAACTAGCGGGCAATGAGCAGTTCTTC. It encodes CSVEKLAGNEQFF.

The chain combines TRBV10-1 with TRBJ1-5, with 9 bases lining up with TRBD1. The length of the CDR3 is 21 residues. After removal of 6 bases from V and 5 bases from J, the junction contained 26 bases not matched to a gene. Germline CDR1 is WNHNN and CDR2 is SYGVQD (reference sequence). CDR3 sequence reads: CASRISQGAERTVCYHQPQHF. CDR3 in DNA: TGCGCCAGCAGAATATCACAGGGGGCGGAGAGGACCGTATGCTACCATCAGCCCCAGCATTTT.

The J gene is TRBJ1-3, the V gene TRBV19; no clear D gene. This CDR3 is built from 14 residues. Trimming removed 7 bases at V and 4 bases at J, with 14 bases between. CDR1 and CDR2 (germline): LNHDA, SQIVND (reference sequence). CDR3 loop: CASTPISRGNTIYF. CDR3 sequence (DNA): TGTGCCAGTACTCCCATCTCGAGGGGAAACACCATATATTTT.

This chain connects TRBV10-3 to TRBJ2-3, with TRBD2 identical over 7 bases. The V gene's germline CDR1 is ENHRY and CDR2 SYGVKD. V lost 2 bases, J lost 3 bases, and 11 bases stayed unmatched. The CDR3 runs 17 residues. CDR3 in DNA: TGTGCCATCAGTGAGGGGTGGGGCGGGAGTTCGACAGATACGCAGTATTTT. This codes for CAISEGWGGSSTDTQYF.

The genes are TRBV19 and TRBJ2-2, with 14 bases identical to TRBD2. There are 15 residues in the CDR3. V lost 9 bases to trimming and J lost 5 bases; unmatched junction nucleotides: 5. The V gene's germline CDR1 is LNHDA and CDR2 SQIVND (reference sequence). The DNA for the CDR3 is TGTGCCAGCAGGAGACTAGCGGGAGGGACCGGGGAGCTGTTTTTT. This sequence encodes CASRRLAGGTGELFF. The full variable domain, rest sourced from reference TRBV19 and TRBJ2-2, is DGGITQSPKYLFRKEGQNVTLSCEQNLNHDAMYWYRQDPGQGLRLIYYSQIVNDFQKGDIAEGYSVSREKKESFPLTVTSAQKNPTAFYLCASRRLAGGTGELFFGEGSRLTVL.

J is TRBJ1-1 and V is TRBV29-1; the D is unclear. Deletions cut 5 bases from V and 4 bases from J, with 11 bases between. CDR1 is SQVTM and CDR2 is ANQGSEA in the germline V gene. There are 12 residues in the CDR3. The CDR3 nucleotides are TGCAGCGTTTCGGATAGAGGCACTGAAGCTTTCTTT. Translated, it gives CSVSDRGTEAFF. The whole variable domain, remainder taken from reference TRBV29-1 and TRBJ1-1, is SAVISQKPSRDICQRGTSLTIQCQVDSQVTMMFWYRQQPGQSLTLIATANQGSEATYESGFVIDKFPISRPNLTFSTLTVSNMSPEDSSIYLCSVSDRGTEAFFGQGTRLTVV.